This passage covers 30 T cell receptor beta chains from one sample sequenced in a study of cytomegalovirus exposure and HLA in healthy donors. Primers included in the PCR were 60 Vbeta and 13 Jbeta primers. The repertoire was sequenced with immunoSEQ multiplex PCR; TCRdb's copy has only in-frame clones and lacks some. The sample consists of approximately 170,000 clones, around 72% of them appearing once. The sample comprised PBMCs. The receptors derive from a woman aged 40 to 55 in good health and CMV-seropositive.

The chain combines TRBV19 with TRBJ1-1, with 8 bases matching TRBD1. Unmatched junction bases numbered 9, after V lost 7 bases and J lost 11 bases. There are 12 residues in the CDR3. Germline V gene sequence: CDR1 LNHDA, CDR2 SQIVND (reference sequence). The DNA of the CDR3 is TGTGCCAGTAATACGGCAGGGGGCTCGGCTTTCTTT. This gives the protein CASNTAGGSAFF.

The CDR3 is CASNPGGRFGEQYF. CDR3 coding DNA: TGTGCCAGCAATCCGGGGGGGCGCTTCGGAGAGCAGTACTTC. The J gene is TRBJ2-7, the V gene TRBV27, with 8 bases matching TRBD2. The germline CDR1 and CDR2 sequences are MNHEY and SMNVEV (reference sequence). With V trimmed by 7 bases and J by 7 bases, 12 bases remained unmatched. The CDR3 length is 14 residues.

V is TRBV9 and J is TRBJ1-3; a possible D gene is TRBD1 (5 bases). CDR3 length: 14 amino acids. Germline V gene lookup returns CDR1 SGDLS and CDR2 YYNGEE. Deletions cut 4 bases from V and 0 bases from J, with 8 bases between. The CDR3 loop reads CASSSQDSGNTIYF. CDR3 bases: TGTGCCAGCAGCTCACAGGACTCTGGAAACACCATATATTTT.

This chain links TRBV6-5 with TRBJ1-5; 7 bases are a match to TRBD1. The V and J ends lost 6 bases and 7 bases, in that order; junction bases with no gene match: 9. The CDR3 is 14 residues long. Germline V gene lookup returns CDR1 MNHEY and CDR2 SVGAGI. CDR3 nucleotides: TGTGCCAGCAGGAAGACAGGGTTGGGACAGCCCCAGCATTTT. This encodes CASRKTGLGQPQHF.

This chain connects TRBV5-5 to TRBJ1-2, with 7 bases aligning to TRBD1. CDR3 size: 15 residues. The trim removed 1 base at V and 7 bases at J, leaving 10 bases unmatched. Germline CDR1 SGHKS, CDR2 YYEKEE (reference sequence). The CDR3 nucleotides read TGTGCCAGCAGCTTGATTGCGACAGGGCACGGTGGCTACACCTTC. Protein product: CASSLIATGHGGYTF.

V and J are TRBV7-9 and TRBJ2-5; 11 bases match TRBD2. Per the germline V gene, CDR1 is SEHNR and CDR2 is FQNEAQ (reference sequence). The CDR3 is 17 residues long. The trim removed 5 bases at V and 0 bases at J, leaving 8 bases unmatched. The CDR3 nucleotides read TGTGCCAGCAGCCAAGCCCGGACTAGCGGGTACCAAGAGACCCAGTACTTC. Protein sequence: CASSQARTSGYQETQYF.

J is TRBJ2-7 and V is TRBV13, with D tentatively TRBD1 (5 bases). CDR3 length equals 13 residues. The V end lost 1 base, the J end lost 6 bases, and 10 bases lay between the germline ends. Per germline, CDR1 PRHDT and CDR2 FYEKMQ (reference sequence). The CDR3 sequence: CASSLVGVGEQYF. CDR3 bases: TGTGCCAGCAGCTTAGTAGGGGTGGGCGAGCAGTACTTC.

The V and J genes are TRBV28 and TRBJ1-3; TRBD1 is a possible D gene (5 bases). Per the germline V gene, CDR1 is MDHEN and CDR2 is SYDVKM. The CDR3 has 16 residues. The V end was cut by 2 bases, the J end by 2 bases, with 13 bases between. The CDR3 nucleotides read TGTGCCAGCAGTTTAGTTTTGGGGGGACCTGGAAACACCATATATTTT. Translated, it gives CASSLVLGGPGNTIYF.

The CDR3 coding sequence is TGTGCCAGCAGTTCTGATCAGTACCAAGAGACCCAGTACTTC. As protein: CASSSDQYQETQYF. The chain has TRBV2 and TRBJ2-5, with unresolved D. The germline V and J ends were trimmed by 5 bases and 0 bases, with 10 bases remaining between them. The CDR3 runs to 14 residues. Germline V CDR1 and CDR2: SNHLY, FYNNEI.

The V and J genes are TRBV5-6 and TRBJ1-6; the match to TRBD1 covers 10 bases. V trimming: 6 bases; J trimming: 9 bases; junction bases outside the gene matches: 3. Germline V lookup: CDR1 SGHDT, CDR2 YYEEEE. The CDR3 spans 13 residues. CDR3 in amino acids: CASNRDRGSPLHF. Here the CDR3 DNA reads TGTGCCAGCAACCGGGACAGGGGTTCACCCCTCCACTTT.

V usage is TRBV6-5 and J usage is TRBJ1-4; TRBD1 matches at 10 bases. The CDR3 covers 14 residues. CDR1 is MNHEY and CDR2 is SVGAGI in the germline V gene. V gave up 5 bases and J gave up 5 bases; unmatched junction bases: 2. The CDR3 coding sequence is TGTGCCAGCAGTGACAGGGGGCGAAATGAAAAACTGTTTTTT. Its protein product is CASSDRGRNEKLFF.

The chain carries TRBV5-1 and TRBJ2-3, with D possibly matching TRBD1 (6 bases). Trimming left V 4 bases short and J 4 bases short, with 13 bases between. The V gene's germline CDR1 is SGHRS and CDR2 YFSETQ. The CDR3 runs 14 residues. The CDR3 DNA is TGCGCCAGCAGCGAAGGGGGATTCGCAGATACGCAGTATTTT. Protein: CASSEGGFADTQYF.

This chain connects TRBV27 to TRBJ2-5; the D gene is possibly TRBD1 (6 bases). The V end lost 4 bases, the J end lost 7 bases, and 22 bases lay between the germline ends. The CDR3 is made up of 16 amino acids. The germline CDR1 and CDR2 sequences are MNHEY and SMNVEV (reference sequence). The CDR3 DNA reads TGTGCCAGCAGTTCATCCGGGACATCATTACGGGCGACCCAGTACTTC. It specifies CASSSSGTSLRATQYF.

The genes are TRBV5-1 and TRBJ2-1, with TRBD2 matching over 11 bases. Germline V gives CDR1 SGHRS, CDR2 YFSETQ. Unmatched junction bases numbered 5, after V lost 3 bases and J lost 12 bases. This CDR3 contains 13 residues. DNA for the CDR3: TGCGCCAGCAGCTCTACAACTAGCGGGGGGCAGTTCTTC. This translates into CASSSTTSGGQFF. The complete variable domain, with remaining parts taken from reference TRBV5-1 and TRBJ2-1, reads KAGVTQTPRYLIKTRGQQVTLSCSPISGHRSVSWYQQTPGQGLQFLFEYFSETQRNKGNFPGRFSGRQFSNSRSEMNVSTLELGDSALYLCASSSTTSGGQFFGPGTRLTVL.

This clone has only a few counts. The chain uses TRBV5-1 and TRBJ1-1; D is possibly TRBD1 (6 bases). The V end lost 2 bases, the J end lost 5 bases, and 7 bases lay between the germline ends. The germline CDR1 and CDR2 sequences are SGHRS and YFSETQ. The CDR3 covers 12 residues. Here the CDR3 reads CASSFDRTEAFF. CDR3 coding DNA: TGCGCCAGCAGCTTTGACAGGACTGAAGCTTTCTTT.

The chain combines TRBV5-6 with TRBJ2-1, with a weak D call TRBD2 (6 bases). The CDR3 consists of 16 residues. Germline V lookup: CDR1 SGHDT, CDR2 YYEEEE. V lost 4 bases and J 3 bases, leaving 17 bases between the germline ends. CDR3 DNA: TGTGCCAGCAGCGGAATCCGGGACTCATACTACAATGAGCAGTTCTTC. This sequence encodes CASSGIRDSYYNEQFF.

CDR3 in DNA: TGTGCCTGGAGCGCACCGGCCGGGGAGCTGTTTTTT. Amino acids: CAWSAPAGELFF. The gene calls are TRBV30 and TRBJ2-2; no clear D. CDR3 length: 12 residues. The V and J ends lost 3 bases and 6 bases respectively, with 8 bases between them. Germline V gene sequence: CDR1 GTSNPN, CDR2 SVGIG (reference sequence).

The CDR3, as DNA: TGCAGCGCCCGGACAGGGTCCCATGAGCAGTTCTTC. Residues: CSARTGSHEQFF. The genes are TRBV29-1 and TRBJ2-1; 8 bases match TRBD1. V shed 7 bases and J 8 bases; nucleotides not matched to a gene: 7. The CDR3 loop spans 12 amino acids. Germline loops: CDR1 SQVTM, CDR2 ANQGSEA.

This chain uses TRBV10-1 with TRBJ1-1; TRBD1 aligns across 8 bases. The germline V gene encodes CDR1 WNHNN and CDR2 SYGVQD (reference sequence). V lost 8 bases to trimming and J lost 5 bases; unmatched junction nucleotides: 10. The CDR3 covers 14 residues. This CDR3 is CASRQGRRKTEAFF. The CDR3 region has the DNA TGCGCCAGCCGACAGGGGCGGCGGAAGACTGAAGCTTTCTTT.

This clone was observed a handful of times. V gene TRBV11-2 combines with J gene TRBJ2-1; D not certain. V was shortened by 3 bases and J by 0 bases, with 9 bases between the two germline ends. Germline loops: CDR1 SGHAT, CDR2 FQNNGV. The CDR3 totals 15 residues. The CDR3 DNA follows: TGTGCCAGCAGCTTCCAATCGAGCTCCTACAATGAGCAGTTCTTC. This codes for CASSFQSSSYNEQFF.

This chain links TRBV23-1 with TRBJ2-1, with D possibly TRBD1 on 6 matching bases. TRBV23-1 is designated an ORF whose function remains uncertain. The V end lost 6 bases, the J end lost 4 bases, and 16 bases lay between the germline ends. The CDR3 extends over 15 amino acids. The chain's CDR3 is CASSSLGQSYNEQFF. CDR3 coding DNA: TGCGCCAGCAGCAGCCTAGGACAGAGTTACAATGAGCAGTTCTTC.

The chain is built from TRBV6-5 and TRBJ1-2; possible D gene TRBD1, 6 bases. Germline V lookup: CDR1 MNHEY, CDR2 SVGAGI. V was clipped by 5 bases and J by 8 bases, with 18 bases between them. The CDR3 contains 14 residues. The CDR3 DNA follows: TGTGCCAGCAGTAACAGACAGGCGTTTAACGGCTACACCTTC. Protein: CASSNRQAFNGYTF.

V is TRBV4-1 and J is TRBJ1-5; the D gene is possibly TRBD1 (5 bases). CDR1 is MGHRA, CDR2 YSYEKL, per germline. The V gene lost 1 base and the J gene lost 6 bases, with 16 bases spanning the gap. CDR3 length: 16 residues. CDR3 DNA: TGCGCCAGCAGCCAAGGTGGGGGGGTACGTGTTCAGCCCCAGCATTTT. This gives the protein CASSQGGGVRVQPQHF.

This clone was recorded only once. The chain is built from TRBV5-1 and TRBJ1-1; possibly TRBD1 for D (5 bases). Germline-derived CDR1 and CDR2 are SGHRS and YFSETQ. V gave up 0 bases and J gave up 5 bases, with 14 bases separating them. This CDR3 is 15 amino acids long. The CDR3 loop is CASSLVATGGTEAFF. CDR3 DNA: TGCGCCAGCAGCTTGGTGGCGACGGGGGGGACTGAAGCTTTCTTT.

The chain couples TRBV2 to TRBJ1-5; 9 bases line up with TRBD1. J lost 9 bases, V lost 5 bases, and 8 bases had no gene match. The CDR3 totals 14 residues. Per the germline V gene, CDR1 is SNHLY and CDR2 is FYNNEI. The CDR3 loop reads CASSLQGALMPQHF. In nucleotides, the CDR3 is TGTGCCAGCAGTCTACAGGGGGCGTTGATGCCCCAGCATTTT.

V usage is TRBV7-2 and J usage is TRBJ1-2, with D possibly TRBD1 on 6 matching bases. Looked up from germline, CDR1 is SGHTA and CDR2 is FQGNSA. Trimming left V 5 bases short and J 2 bases short, with 18 bases between. This CDR3 contains 16 residues. The CDR3 is CASSQDHQGKNYGYTF. CDR3 coding DNA: TGTGCCAGCAGCCAAGACCATCAGGGGAAAAACTATGGCTACACCTTC. Complete variable domain (other parts from reference TRBV7-2 and TRBJ1-2): GAGVSQSPSNKVTEKGKDVELRCDPISGHTALYWYRQSLGQGLEFLIYFQGNSAPDKSGLPSDRFSAERTGGSVSTLTIQRTQQEDSAVYLCASSQDHQGKNYGYTFGSGTRLTVV.

This clone was seen a single time. The chain carries TRBV5-1 and TRBJ2-5; D not resolved. Germline V CDR1 and CDR2: SGHRS, YFSETQ. Trimming removed 8 bases at V and 3 bases at J, with 5 bases between. CDR3 size: 10 residues. CDR3 protein: CASGEETQYF. CDR3 nucleotide sequence: TGCGCCAGTGGAGAAGAGACCCAGTACTTC. Using reference TRBV5-1 and TRBJ2-5 for the parts outside the CDR3, the full variable domain is KAGVTQTPRYLIKTRGQQVTLSCSPISGHRSVSWYQQTPGQGLQFLFEYFSETQRNKGNFPGRFSGRQFSNSRSEMNVSTLELGDSALYLCASGEETQYFGPGTRLLVL.

The chain couples TRBV18 to TRBJ2-3, with 12 bases identical to TRBD2. Germline-derived CDR1 and CDR2 are KGHSH and LQKENI. This CDR3 spans 18 amino acids. With V trimmed by 0 bases and J by 3 bases, 7 bases remained unmatched. CDR3 DNA sequence: TGTGCCAGCTCACCACCGCTTGCTAGCGGGGGGGATACAGATACGCAGTATTTT. Its translation: CASSPPLASGGDTDTQYF.

This clone was detected once. The rearrangement links TRBV5-1 to TRBJ2-7, with TRBD1 as a possible D gene (5 bases). This CDR3 is 15 amino acids long. Looked up from germline, CDR1 is SGHRS and CDR2 is YFSETQ. Between the trimmed V and J ends, which lost 0 bases and 6 bases, there was a span of 16 bases. This CDR3 reads CASSLEVGASGEQYF. The CDR3 DNA is TGCGCCAGCAGCTTGGAGGTTGGGGCCTCCGGCGAGCAGTACTTC.

This clone was recorded a few times. Other DNA sequences of this sample code for an identical CDR3. CDR3 residues: CASSISVYGYTF. The DNA of the CDR3 is TGTGCCAGTAGTATTTCCGTCTATGGCTACACCTTC. This chain joins TRBV19 and TRBJ1-2, with D hard to call. The germline V and J ends were trimmed by 3 bases and 4 bases, with 6 bases remaining between them. This CDR3 is 12 amino acids long. Germline CDR1 and CDR2: LNHDA and SQIVND (reference sequence).